A single sample is the source of the 17 T cell receptor beta chains below, sequenced in a study of T-cell memory formation after mild COVID-19. TCRdb itself ran the 5' RACE reads through MiXCR, one entry per CDR3 protein. The data contain 150,000 to 200,000 distinct CDR3 sequences, roughly a fifth of them seen just once; the ten biggest clones take up more than 20%. The sample was PBMCs or a T cell subset sorted from them (not recorded which). The receptors were gathered from an adult woman who had mild COVID-19 (a few samples of this study predate the infection). Cell type and time point are not known.

The chain couples TRBV7-9 to TRBJ2-7; no reliable D call. The CDR3 is made up of 14 amino acids. V was trimmed by 6 bases and J by 5 bases, leaving 17 bases between them. CDR1 is SEHNR, CDR2 FQNEAQ, per germline (reference sequence). CDR3 amino acids: CASSYPGPRHEQYF. The CDR3 DNA is TGTGCCAGCAGTTACCCCGGACCACGGCACGAGCAGTACTTC.

The chain has TRBV7-2 and TRBJ1-2, with D maybe TRBD1 (6 bases). From germline, CDR1 is SGHTA and CDR2 FQGNSA. Trimming shortened V by 5 bases and J by 2 bases, and 15 bases separated the two germline ends. The CDR3 runs to 15 residues. CDR3 residues: CASSMDDRSNYGYTF. DNA for the CDR3: TGTGCCAGCAGCATGGATGACAGGAGCAACTATGGCTACACCTTC.

The V call is TRBV19, the J call TRBJ2-7; tentative D call: TRBD2 (6 bases). V shed 0 bases and J shed 4 bases, with 10 bases lying between them. This CDR3 contains 14 residues. Germline V gene data show CDR1 as LNHDA and CDR2 as SQIVND (reference sequence). CDR3 residues: CASSIDIGGYEQYF. The CDR3 DNA reads as TGTGCCAGTAGTATAGATATCGGAGGGTACGAGCAGTACTTC.

The chain carries TRBV7-2 and TRBJ2-7, with D possibly being TRBD2 (6 bases). V was shortened by 5 bases and J by 0 bases, with 14 bases between the two germline ends. The V gene's germline CDR1 is SGHTA and CDR2 FQGNSA. There are 15 residues in the CDR3. CDR3 bases: TGTGCCAGCAGCCCGGCGGGACCGTACTCCTACGAGCAGTACTTC. It codes for CASSPAGPYSYEQYF.

This clonotype was recorded a few times. The genes are TRBV5-1 and TRBJ2-7, with D unresolved. The CDR3 runs to 13 residues. The V and J ends lost 4 bases and 1 base respectively, with 9 bases between them. CDR1 and CDR2 (germline): SGHRS, YFSETQ. CDR3 nucleotides: TGCGCCAGCAGCCCAGACGGATCCTACGAGCAGTACTTC. Amino acid sequence: CASSPDGSYEQYF.

The genes are TRBV5-6 and TRBJ2-5; D is uncertain. Germline CDR1 reads SGHDT; CDR2 reads YYEEEE. V was cut by 1 base and J by 1 base, with 8 bases left in between. The CDR3 loop spans 14 amino acids. The CDR3 spells CASSLRNGQETQYF. As DNA, the CDR3 is TGTGCCAGCAGCTTGCGGAATGGCCAAGAGACCCAGTACTTC.

J is TRBJ2-1 and V is TRBV9; D may be TRBD2 (6 bases). CDR3 size: 16 residues. The germline V gene has CDR1 SGDLS and CDR2 YYNGEE. V gave up 3 bases and J gave up 7 bases, with 20 bases separating them. For the CDR3, the DNA is TGTGCCAGCAGCGCCGGGGGTTCCTTGGGCGGTAATGAGCAGTTCTTC. It codes for CASSAGGSLGGNEQFF.

V usage is TRBV27 and J usage is TRBJ2-3; D call uncertain. In germline, CDR1 is MNHEY, CDR2 SMNVEV (reference sequence). The CDR3 has 13 residues. Trimming took off 5 bases at V and 4 bases at J, with 10 bases between the two ends. The CDR3 coding sequence is TGTGCCAGCAGTGGTCTCCCCGCAGATACGCAGTATTTT. Encoded protein: CASSGLPADTQYF.

The chain recombines TRBV7-6 with TRBJ2-1; D is unclear. Germline loops: CDR1 SGHVS, CDR2 FNYEAQ. Trimming removed 5 bases at V and 6 bases at J, with 20 bases between. This CDR3 has 16 amino acids. The CDR3 here is CASSRDSPIYSNEQFF. The CDR3 nucleotides are TGTGCCAGCAGCCGAGACTCCCCAATCTACAGCAATGAGCAGTTCTTC.

This clonotype showed up just a few times. The chain joins TRBV4-3 to TRBJ2-5; D is unresolved. CDR1 is LGHNA, CDR2 YSLEER, per germline. The V end was cut by 0 bases, the J end by 2 bases, with 7 bases between. The CDR3 is 14 amino acids. DNA of the CDR3: TGCGCCAGCAGCCAAGAGCTGGCACAAGAGACCCAGTACTTC. Its translation: CASSQELAQETQYF.

This clonotype was found many times. This chain uses TRBV9 with TRBJ1-1; D is possibly TRBD1 (5 bases). V dropped 2 bases and J dropped 8 bases, with 13 bases sitting between them. Germline CDR1 is SGDLS and CDR2 is YYNGEE. The length of the CDR3 is 13 residues. For the CDR3, the DNA is TGTGCCAGCAGCGTCCATGGACAAGGGGAAGCTTTCTTT. Translated: CASSVHGQGEAFF.

The rearrangement joins TRBV7-3 to TRBJ1-6, with 7 bases lining up with TRBD1. The V segment lost 1 base and the J segment 13 bases; nucleotides outside the gene matches: 7. This CDR3 is 14 amino acids long. The germline V gene has CDR1 SGHTA and CDR2 FQGTGA. CDR3 bases: TGTGCCAGCAGCTTAAAGGGACAGCCCGTCCCCCTCCACTTT. Protein: CASSLKGQPVPLHF.

This rearrangement joins TRBV7-9 to TRBJ1-1; the D is unclear. The V gene lost 5 bases and the J gene lost 7 bases, with 11 bases spanning the gap. CDR1 is SEHNR and CDR2 is FQNEAQ in the germline V gene (reference sequence). CDR3 length: 12 amino acids. The CDR3 coding sequence is TGTGCCAGCAGCCCCGTGGCCATTGAAGCTTTCTTT. Translated, it gives CASSPVAIEAFF.

The V and J genes are TRBV3-1 and TRBJ2-7; 10 bases are a match to TRBD2. The germline gives CDR1 LGHDT, CDR2 YNNKEL (reference sequence). V shed 1 base, J shed 5 bases, and the junction held 5 bases outside the gene matches. This CDR3 has 15 amino acids. The CDR3 DNA reads as TGTGCCAGCAGCCAAGGTATAAGCGGGGGGGACGAGCAGTACTTC. Translated, it gives CASSQGISGGDEQYF.

This clonotype was seen a few times. The V call is TRBV4-1, the J call TRBJ2-7, with 10 bases fitting TRBD1. This CDR3 contains 15 residues. Germline V gives CDR1 MGHRA, CDR2 YSYEKL. V lost 2 bases and J lost 5; bases outside the gene matches: 6. The chain's CDR3 is CASSQLGQGGNEQYF. Here the CDR3 DNA reads TGCGCCAGCAGCCAACTTGGACAGGGGGGGAACGAGCAGTACTTC.

This clonotype was counted between two and nine times. The chain couples TRBV7-9 to TRBJ1-1, with 7 nucleotides matching TRBD1. This CDR3 is 16 amino acids long. The J segment lost 3 bases and the V segment lost 4 bases, leaving 11 bases of the junction unmatched. The germline gives CDR1 SEHNR, CDR2 FQNEAQ (reference sequence). CDR3 DNA: TGTGCCAGCAGCTACCCACAGGGGATTCCACACACTGAAGCTTTCTTT. As protein: CASSYPQGIPHTEAFF.

This clonotype was detected only a few times. V gene TRBV10-2 combines with J gene TRBJ1-1; 7 bases match TRBD1. This CDR3 region has 14 residues. Losses at the gene ends were 3 bases for V and 3 bases for J; bases not matched to a gene: 4. Germline assignment: CDR1 WSHSY and CDR2 SAAADI. The CDR3 nucleotides read TGCGCCAGCAGTGAAAGGGGGACAGACACTGAAGCTTTCTTT. Encoded protein: CASSERGTDTEAFF.